Listed here are 6 T cell receptor beta chains from one sample, sequenced in a study of cytomegalovirus exposure and HLA in healthy donors. Researchers ran the PCR with 60 Vbeta and 13 Jbeta primers. Clones were sequenced by immunoSEQ multiplex PCR, and TCRdb holds only the in-frame ones, with some missing. The sample lists under 150,000 clones, about 79% occurring once. Sample: PBMCs. The receptor set was obtained from a male donor in good health and CMV-seronegative.

This chain connects TRBV19 to TRBJ2-2; tentatively, D is TRBD2 (6 bases). This CDR3 has 16 amino acids. Germline values: CDR1 LNHDA, CDR2 SQIVND (reference sequence). Trimming took 6 bases from V and 3 from J, leaving 17 bases between them. CDR3 sequence reads: CASSSFGTSYTGELFF. The CDR3 DNA sequence: TGTGCCAGTAGCTCCTTTGGCACTAGCTACACCGGGGAGCTGTTTTTT.

The rearrangement links TRBV10-2 to TRBJ2-5, with 12 bases matching TRBD2. The trim removed 0 bases at V and 5 bases at J, leaving 4 bases unmatched. The CDR3 has 16 residues. CDR1 is WSHSY and CDR2 is SAAADI in the germline V gene. CDR3 in DNA: TGCGCCAGCAGTGAGTCCACTAGCGGGAGGATTGAGACCCAGTACTTC. It is translated as CASSESTSGRIETQYF.

This clone was found once. V and J are TRBV7-2 and TRBJ1-2; a weak D match, TRBD1 (5 bases). V was pared by 3 bases and J by 4 bases, with 15 bases between. The CDR3 consists of 15 residues. Germline V gives CDR1 SGHTA, CDR2 FQGNSA. The CDR3 DNA reads TGTGCCAGCAGCTTGGGACTTCCGATGGGCTATGGCTACACCTTC. Translation gives CASSLGLPMGYGYTF.

The J gene is TRBJ2-7, the V gene TRBV4-1; unclear D gene. Germline CDR1 is MGHRA and CDR2 is YSYEKL. Trimming shortened V by 2 bases and J by 0 bases, and 5 bases separated the two germline ends. The CDR3 covers 13 residues. The CDR3 spells CASSQLFSYEQYF. The CDR3, as DNA: TGCGCCAGCAGCCAACTTTTCTCCTACGAGCAGTACTTC.

This clone was detected only once. J is TRBJ2-5 and V is TRBV30, with D perhaps matching TRBD2 (5 bases). V was clipped by 4 bases and J by 5 bases, with 14 bases between them. Germline V gene data show CDR1 as GTSNPN and CDR2 as SVGIG (reference sequence). The CDR3 runs 13 residues. In DNA form, the CDR3 reads TGTGCCTGGAATTGGCTAGCTGGGGAGACCCAGTACTTC. It is translated as CAWNWLAGETQYF.

The chain recombines TRBV4-2 with TRBJ2-5, with D possibly TRBD2 on 5 matching bases. With the DNA end fitting TRBJ2-7 better, the J assignment may be wrong. The CDR3 has 11 residues. In germline, CDR1 is LGHNA, CDR2 YNFKEQ. The DNA for the CDR3 is TGTGCCAGCAGCCACGGACTCGAGCAGTACTTC. The encoded protein is CASSHGLEQYF.